Each of the 9 T cell receptor beta chains below was sequenced from the same sample in a study of regulatory T cells in long-lasting Graves disease. Arm-PCR with iRepertoire HTBI primers amplified the CDR3 regions for these TCR beta libraries. TCRdb re-called the multiplex PCR reads with MiXCR, one entry per CDR3 protein. The sample includes around 250,000 distinct CDR3 sequences, over 20% of them seen just once. The time point was: newly diagnosed GD, antithyroid drugs for less than 3 months. PBMCs provided the RNA from which the TCR library was made. Sequencing used peripheral blood mononuclear cells (PBMCs), obtained at new diagnosis, from a patient treated with antithyroid drugs. The receptor set was obtained from a female donor with Graves disease.

Concerning this clonotype itself: A far more abundant clone sits one base away, making this likely a read error. The rearrangement uses TRBV28 and TRBJ2-2, with D tentatively TRBD1 or TRBD2 (5 bases each). The ends were cut back, 6 bases at V and 4 bases at J, with 18 bases in the middle. Germline CDR1 reads MDHEN; CDR2 reads SYDVKM. The CDR3 is 16 residues long. The CDR3 loop is CASSHPRAGTTGELFF. CDR3 bases: TGTGCCAGCAGCCACCCCAGGGCAGGGACCACCGGGGAGCTGTTTTTT.

This clonotype was observed a few times. The rearrangement joins TRBV4-3 to TRBJ2-2; perhaps TRBD2 as D (6 bases). The germline V gene has CDR1 LGHNA and CDR2 YSLEER. The germline V and J ends were trimmed by 0 bases and 0 bases, with 8 bases remaining between them. The CDR3 has 16 amino acids. The CDR3 nucleotides are TGCGCCAGCAGCCAAGATCCGGGAGCGAACACCGGGGAGCTGTTTTTT. Translation: CASSQDPGANTGELFF.

This clonotype has ten or more counts. The rearrangement joins TRBV20-1 to TRBJ2-7, with a tentative D call TRBD2 (6 bases). The CDR3 loop spans 19 amino acids. Trimming took off 0 bases at V and 2 bases at J, with 26 bases between the two ends. Germline-derived CDR1 and CDR2 are DFQATT and SNEGSKA (reference sequence). CDR3 DNA: TGCAGTGCTAGAGATATGGGGAGGAGTTCTAGCCAGGGTCCCTACGAGCAGTACTTC. Its translation: CSARDMGRSSSQGPYEQYF.

This clonotype showed up many times. The chain links TRBV11-2 to TRBJ2-3; D gene unclear. The germline V and J ends were trimmed by 1 base and 2 bases, with 7 bases remaining between them. This CDR3 region has 14 residues. Per germline, CDR1 SGHAT and CDR2 FQNNGV. In DNA, the CDR3 is TGTGCCAGCAGCTTAGGATACTTCACAGATACGCAGTATTTT. This encodes CASSLGYFTDTQYF. Complete variable domain (other parts from reference TRBV11-2 and TRBJ2-3): EAGVAQSPRYKIIEKRQSVAFWCNPISGHATLYWYQQILGQGPKLLIQFQNNGVVDDSQLPKDRFSAERLKGVDSTLKIQPAKLEDSAVYLCASSLGYFTDTQYFGPGTRLTVL.

This clonotype was seen many times. The chain uses TRBV28 and TRBJ1-2; no definite D call. This CDR3 has 14 residues. Looked up from germline, CDR1 is MDHEN and CDR2 is SYDVKM. Trimming left V 3 bases short and J 4 bases short, with 12 bases between. CDR3 sequence: CASSLSKNLYGYTF. CDR3 in DNA: TGTGCCAGCAGTTTGTCGAAAAACCTCTATGGCTACACCTTC.

Concerning this clonotype: This may arise from a read error, as a much more abundant clone is one base away. V is TRBV29-1 and J is TRBJ1-4, with no clear D. The CDR3 contains 15 residues. Germline V lookup: CDR1 SQVTM, CDR2 ANQGSEA. CDR3 sequence: CSVAWSGSANGKLFF. DNA for the CDR3: TGCAGCGTTGCATGGTCGGGTTCAGCTAATGGAAAACTGTTTTTT.

This clonotype was picked up many times. This chain connects TRBV11-1 to TRBJ2-1, with TRBD1 matching over 10 bases. The CDR3 is 14 residues long. V lost 5 bases, J lost 6 bases, and 4 bases stayed unmatched. The germline V gene encodes CDR1 SGHAT and CDR2 FQDESV (reference sequence). The CDR3 region has the DNA TGTGCCAGCAGCCTTAGGACAGGGGGCAATGAGCAGTTCTTC. The encoded protein is CASSLRTGGNEQFF.

V gene TRBV5-4 combines with J gene TRBJ2-3; 8 nucleotides align to TRBD2. The V gene's germline CDR1 is SGHNT and CDR2 YYREEE (reference sequence). The CDR3 contains 18 residues. V lost 0 bases and J lost 3; bases outside the gene matches: 12. CDR3 sequence reads: CASSLGGTRRGRTDTQYF. DNA for the CDR3: TGTGCCAGCAGCTTGGGGGGGACTAGACGGGGTAGGACAGATACGCAGTATTTT.

This clonotype was seen at least ten times. V and J are TRBV28 and TRBJ1-2; D might be TRBD1 (6 bases). Trimming shortened V by 5 bases and J by 1 base, and 17 bases separated the two germline ends. Germline V gene data show CDR1 as MDHEN and CDR2 as SYDVKM. CDR3 length: 16 amino acids. The CDR3 DNA reads as TGTGCCAGCAGTATCGGCGGGGGGGCTGTTAACTATGGCTACACCTTC. This translates into CASSIGGGAVNYGYTF.